This T cell receptor (beta chain) was identified during a study of cytomegalovirus exposure and HLA in healthy donors. As regards this clone: The same CDR3 can be traced to other DNA sequences in this sample.

Germline-derived CDR1 and CDR2 are MNHEY and SVGAGI. Between the trimmed V and J ends, which lost 6 bases and 4 bases, there was a span of 13 bases. CDR3 size: 14 residues. The PCR was carried out with 60 Vbeta primers and 13 Jbeta primers. The protocol was immunoSEQ multiplex PCR, while the TCRdb copy is restricted to in-frame clones and leaves out a portion. This sample's table has approximately 120,000 clones. The sample was PBMCs. The source is a man younger than 40 in good health and CMV-seronegative. The chain carries TRBV6-5 and TRBJ1-3, with a possible D match to TRBD1 (5 bases). The CDR3 spells CASSSIRQGNTIYF. The CDR3, as DNA: TGTGCCAGCAGCTCTATACGACAGGGAAACACCATATATTTT.